What follows are 30 T cell receptor beta chains derived from one specimen sequenced in a study of beta chain features in type 1 diabetes. cDNA synthesis used the whole RNA isolate, giving expressed TCRB sequences. Measured with immunoSEQ multiplex PCR; TCRdb has only the in-frame clones, and not every one. The repertoire consists of hundreds of thousands of clones, with less than 20% occurring once and the leading ten covering around 0.095%. Sequenced material: naive CD4+ T cells from blood. Source of these receptors: a man between 18 and 29 years old in good health.

The rearrangement links TRBV5-5 to TRBJ2-1; weak D call: TRBD1 (7 bases). The V gene's germline CDR1 is SGHKS and CDR2 YYEKEE (reference sequence). Trimming pared 4 bases from V and 2 bases from J, leaving 19 bases between. The CDR3 is made up of 17 amino acids. CDR3 in DNA: TGTGCCAGCAGCCTGCCAACAGGGGCGGGAACCTACAATGAGCAGTTCTTC. It encodes CASSLPTGAGTYNEQFF.

In its sample, this clone was seen a few times. The chain employs TRBV28 and TRBJ2-5; 7 positions agree with TRBD1. The V gene end was trimmed by 8 bases and the J gene end by 3 bases; junction bases not matched to a gene: 9. Germline CDR1 and CDR2: MDHEN and SYDVKM. This CDR3 spans 14 amino acids. The CDR3 DNA is TGTGCCAGCTTCCCGGGACAGCTTAAAGAGACCCAGTACTTC. Translating gives CASFPGQLKETQYF.

V is TRBV6-6 and J is TRBJ2-3; D is ambiguous. This CDR3 spans 16 amino acids. V lost 2 bases to trimming and J lost 2 bases, with 14 bases between them. The V gene's germline CDR1 is MNHNY and CDR2 SVGAGI (reference sequence). The CDR3 spells CASSYPPGVSTDTQYF. Here the CDR3 DNA reads TGTGCCAGCAGTTACCCTCCCGGAGTCTCCACAGATACGCAGTATTTT.

This clone occurred a few times. The rearrangement uses TRBV9 and TRBJ2-7, with D perhaps matching TRBD1 or TRBD2 (5 bases each). Trimming stripped 2 bases from V and 2 bases from J, with 11 bases between. Germline CDR1 is SGDLS and CDR2 is YYNGEE. The length of the CDR3 is 14 residues. DNA of the CDR3: TGTGCCAGCAGCGTGGGGGTCACCCCCTACGAGCAGTACTTC. Translating it yields CASSVGVTPYEQYF.

This sequence joins TRBV4-1 and TRBJ2-3, with no clear D. The CDR3 runs 14 residues. Per the germline V gene, CDR1 is MGHRA and CDR2 is YSYEKL. V was pared by 2 bases and J by 0 bases, with 6 bases between. Here the CDR3 DNA reads TGCGCCAGCAGCCAAAGCTACAGCACAGATACGCAGTATTTT. Amino acids: CASSQSYSTDTQYF.

This clone was observed a few times. The rearrangement joins TRBV19 to TRBJ2-1; 9 bases match TRBD2. In germline, CDR1 is LNHDA, CDR2 SQIVND (reference sequence). The V gene end was trimmed by 5 bases and the J gene end by 5 bases; junction bases not matched to a gene: 4. This CDR3 is 14 amino acids long. The DNA of the CDR3 is TGTGCCAGTAGTCGACTAGCGGCGAACAATGAGCAGTTCTTC. Protein: CASSRLAANNEQFF.

The J gene is TRBJ2-1, the V gene TRBV7-9, with 11 positions matching TRBD2. V lost 5 bases to trimming and J lost 7 bases; unmatched junction nucleotides: 13. The germline gives CDR1 SEHNR, CDR2 FQNEAQ (reference sequence). This CDR3 has 17 residues. CDR3 protein: CASSLTLTSGIGNEQFF. In DNA form, the CDR3 reads TGTGCCAGCAGCCTAACTCTGACTAGCGGGATTGGGAATGAGCAGTTCTTC.

The gene calls are TRBV7-3 and TRBJ1-1, with 7 bases identical to TRBD1. With 10 bases clipped from V and 1 base from J, the junction kept 9 bases outside the gene matches. Germline CDR1 is SGHTA and CDR2 is FQGTGA. The CDR3 loop spans 14 amino acids. The CDR3 DNA reads as TGTGCCACCAAGGACAGGCCTTCGAACACTGAAGCTTTCTTT. The encoded protein is CATKDRPSNTEAFF.

The J gene is TRBJ2-5, the V gene TRBV4-1, with a weak D call TRBD1 (5 bases). Germline V gene lookup returns CDR1 MGHRA and CDR2 YSYEKL. The CDR3 is made up of 16 amino acids. The V gene lost 4 bases and the J gene lost 5 bases, with 20 bases spanning the gap. The CDR3 region is CASSPLWGSHRETQYF. As DNA, the CDR3 is TGCGCCAGCAGCCCCTTGTGGGGCTCGCATCGGGAGACCCAGTACTTC.

This clone was found a few times. This sequence joins TRBV11-1 and TRBJ2-1; D remains unclear. The length of the CDR3 is 11 residues. CDR1 and CDR2 (germline): SGHAT, FQDESV (reference sequence). The V and J ends lost 5 bases and 6 bases respectively, with 5 bases between them. The CDR3 sequence is CASSKGNEQFF. In DNA form, the CDR3 reads TGTGCCAGCAGCAAAGGCAATGAGCAGTTCTTC.

The V gene is TRBV4-2, the J gene TRBJ2-3; tentative D call: TRBD1 (5 bases). This CDR3 comprises 16 residues. V shed 0 bases and J shed 5 bases, with 15 bases lying between them. Germline CDR1 is LGHNA and CDR2 is YNFKEQ. CDR3 amino acids: CASSQDQGLGGDTQYF. DNA of the CDR3: TGTGCCAGCAGCCAAGATCAGGGTCTAGGTGGAGATACGCAGTATTTT.

This clone was observed a few times. V usage is TRBV10-3 and J usage is TRBJ1-5; weak D call: TRBD1 (5 bases). Trimming left V 2 bases short and J 10 bases short, with 24 bases between. The length of the CDR3 is 17 residues. Germline CDR1 ENHRY, CDR2 SYGVKD. Here the CDR3 reads CAISEMVSQGRHLPQHF. The CDR3 DNA reads TGTGCCATCAGTGAGATGGTGAGTCAGGGTCGACATCTCCCCCAGCATTTT.

This sequence joins TRBV9 and TRBJ2-2; D remains unclear. This CDR3 has 11 residues. The germline gives CDR1 SGDLS, CDR2 YYNGEE. Trimming left V 0 bases short and J 6 bases short, with 0 bases between. CDR3 DNA: TGTGCCAGCAGCGTAGCCGGGGAGCTGTTTTTT. Translated: CASSVAGELFF.

The chain links TRBV4-2 to TRBJ2-5; 7 nucleotides align to TRBD1. Germline V gene sequence: CDR1 LGHNA, CDR2 YNFKEQ. J gave up 2 bases and V 3 bases, and 3 bases lay outside the gene matches. The CDR3 spans 14 residues. The CDR3 DNA reads as TGTGCCAGCAGCCATCGGACAGGTCAAGAGACCCAGTACTTC. Its protein is CASSHRTGQETQYF.

The chain is built from TRBV7-2 and TRBJ2-7; the match to TRBD2 covers 8 bases. Per the germline V gene, CDR1 is SGHTA and CDR2 is FQGNSA. This CDR3 contains 15 residues. The V segment lost 2 bases and the J segment 7 bases; nucleotides outside the gene matches: 10. CDR3 bases: TGTGCCAGCAGCTTATCGGCGGCGGGGGGCTGGGAGCAGTACTTC. It specifies CASSLSAAGGWEQYF.

This chain connects TRBV11-1 to TRBJ1-2, with TRBD1 matching over 7 bases. The trim removed 5 bases at V and 0 bases at J, leaving 9 bases unmatched. The CDR3 loop spans 16 amino acids. CDR1 is SGHAT, CDR2 FQDESV, per germline (reference sequence). CDR3 in DNA: TGTGCCAGCAGCCGGGGACAGACTCTTACTAACTATGGCTACACCTTC. Its protein product is CASSRGQTLTNYGYTF.

The chain couples TRBV6-1 to TRBJ1-5; D gene unclear. This CDR3 has 13 residues. With 4 bases removed from V and 6 bases from J, the gap between germline ends came to 10 bases. Germline assignment: CDR1 MNHNS and CDR2 SASEGT. The CDR3: CASSVGWGQPQHF. As DNA, the CDR3 is TGTGCCAGCAGTGTTGGTTGGGGTCAGCCCCAGCATTTT.

The chain recombines TRBV4-3 with TRBJ1-1; D uncertain. The CDR3 sequence is 15 residues long. Germline V gene data show CDR1 as LGHNA and CDR2 as YSLEER. With 0 bases removed from V and 4 bases from J, the gap between germline ends came to 12 bases. The CDR3 nucleotides are TGCGCCAGCAGCCAAGATATTAAGGGAATCACTGAAGCTTTCTTT. Translated: CASSQDIKGITEAFF.

In its sample, this clone was seen a few times. The gene calls are TRBV13 and TRBJ2-3, with TRBD2 identical over 12 bases. The germline gives CDR1 PRHDT, CDR2 FYEKMQ (reference sequence). Trimming removed 4 bases from V and 1 base from J; junction bases left unmatched: 9. CDR3 length: 18 residues. CDR3: CASSSIVGLAGRTDTQYF. The CDR3, as DNA: TGTGCCAGCAGCTCGATAGTGGGACTAGCGGGCCGCACAGATACGCAGTATTTT.

The chain links TRBV27 to TRBJ1-1; 9 bases are a match to TRBD1. Germline V gives CDR1 MNHEY, CDR2 SMNVEV (reference sequence). J lost 4 bases, V lost 4 bases, and 13 bases had no gene match. This CDR3 has 17 amino acids. CDR3 sequence: CASSSGTGRRWGTEAFF. The CDR3 DNA is TGTGCCAGCAGTTCCGGGACAGGGAGGAGATGGGGCACTGAAGCTTTCTTT.

V and J are TRBV7-9 and TRBJ2-1; D assignment may be TRBD1 or TRBD2 (5 bases each). The CDR3 totals 15 residues. Germline V gene sequence: CDR1 SEHNR, CDR2 FQNEAQ (reference sequence). The V and J ends lost 2 bases and 0 bases respectively, with 8 bases between them. For the CDR3, the DNA is TGTGCCAGCAGCTTAAGGGACCTCTCCTACAATGAGCAGTTCTTC. Encoded protein: CASSLRDLSYNEQFF.

The chain is built from TRBV14 and TRBJ1-6; D perhaps matches TRBD1 (6 bases). Germline V gene sequence: CDR1 SGHDN, CDR2 FVKESK. This CDR3 region has 16 residues. The V end was cut by 0 bases, the J end by 8 bases, with 14 bases between. CDR3: CASSQDIGRGDSPLHF. CDR3 DNA: TGTGCCAGCAGCCAAGATATCGGCAGGGGTGATTCACCCCTCCACTTT.

The V gene is TRBV9, the J gene TRBJ1-2; perhaps TRBD1 as D (5 bases). CDR1 and CDR2 from the germline V gene are SGDLS and YYNGEE. This CDR3 spans 15 amino acids. V dropped 6 bases and J dropped 1 base, with 16 bases sitting between them. CDR3 residues: CASTYGHDSNYGYTF. DNA for the CDR3: TGTGCCAGCACCTACGGCCACGACAGTAACTATGGCTACACCTTC.

The chain links TRBV7-3 to TRBJ2-7, with 8 bases fitting TRBD1. CDR1 and CDR2 (germline): SGHTA, FQGTGA. V gave up 4 bases and J gave up 3 bases; unmatched junction bases: 8. The CDR3 contains 15 residues. The CDR3 nucleotides are TGTGCCAGCAGCTATGCCGGGACAGGTTTCTACGAGCAGTACTTC. This codes for CASSYAGTGFYEQYF.

In this sample, this clone turned up a few times. The genes are TRBV15 and TRBJ1-2; D remains ambiguous. The CDR3 is 16 residues long. V gave up 0 bases and J gave up 4 bases, with 15 bases separating them. The germline V gene has CDR1 LNHNV and CDR2 YYDKDF (reference sequence). The CDR3 loop is CATSRDRDILVYGYTF. As DNA, the CDR3 is TGTGCCACCAGCAGAGATCGCGACATCCTAGTCTATGGCTACACCTTC.

This clone has only a few counts. The chain uses TRBV28 and TRBJ2-3; D could derive from TRBD1 or TRBD2 (5 bases each). Germline CDR1 reads MDHEN; CDR2 reads SYDVKM. With 7 bases removed from V and 3 bases from J, the gap between germline ends came to 17 bases. The CDR3 has 15 amino acids. The CDR3 bases are TGTGCCAGCATTCCTTTCGTGGGACGGACAGATACGCAGTATTTT. Protein product: CASIPFVGRTDTQYF. Using reference TRBV28 and TRBJ2-3 for the parts outside the CDR3, the full variable domain is DVKVTQSSRYLVKRTGEKVFLECVQDMDHENMFWYRQDPGLGLRLIYFSYDVKMKEKGDIPEGYSVSREKKERFSLILESASTNQTSMYLCASIPFVGRTDTQYFGPGTRLTVL.

The CDR3: CATSGGVVNNSPLHF. CDR3 DNA: TGTGCCACCAGCGGCGGCGTGGTGAATAATTCACCCCTCCACTTT. The chain is built from TRBV15 and TRBJ1-6; D is uncertain. Deletions cut 5 bases from V and 5 bases from J, with 13 bases between. Germline V gene sequence: CDR1 LNHNV, CDR2 YYDKDF (reference sequence). The CDR3 consists of 15 residues.

This clone has only a few counts. Other DNA sequences of this sample code for an identical CDR3. This chain uses TRBV7-2 with TRBJ2-7, with unresolved D. CDR1 is SGHTA and CDR2 is FQGNSA in the germline V gene. The CDR3 runs 12 residues. Trimming took 3 bases from V and 4 from J, leaving 7 bases between them. CDR3 region: CASSLTGYEQYF. The CDR3 DNA reads TGTGCCAGCAGCTTGACCGGGTACGAGCAGTACTTC.

In this sample, this clone turned up a few times. An end of the junction differs from the germline gene, which may be a read error. This chain uses TRBV6-5 with TRBJ2-7; tentatively, D is TRBD1 (7 bases). Germline values: CDR1 MNHEY, CDR2 SVGAGI. This CDR3 comprises 13 residues. Here the CDR3 reads CAISGQAGYEQYF. For the CDR3, the DNA is TGTGCCATCAGTGGACAGGCGGGGTACGAGCAGTACTTC.

The V and J genes are TRBV29-1 and TRBJ1-3; no reliable D call. CDR1 is SQVTM, CDR2 ANQGSEA, per germline. The germline V and J ends were trimmed by 5 bases and 0 bases, with 5 bases remaining between them. The length of the CDR3 is 12 residues. CDR3 sequence: CSVSVSGNTIYF. The CDR3 nucleotides read TGCAGCGTTTCAGTCTCTGGAAACACCATATATTTT.